This entry lists 31 T cell receptor beta chains sequenced from one sample in a study of T cells after yellow fever vaccination. TCRdb analysed the 5' RACE reads with MiXCR anew, one entry per CDR3 protein. This table holds about 330,000 distinct CDR3 sequences, about 4% found once. Source: PBMCs, taken 5 days after the yellow fever booster vaccination. These receptors all stem from a man between 18 and 35 years old who received the YFV17D yellow fever vaccine.

Only a few counts were recorded for this clonotype. This sequence joins TRBV20-1 and TRBJ2-2; 9 bases line up with TRBD2. Germline assignment: CDR1 DFQATT and CDR2 SNEGSKA (reference sequence). Trimming cost V 0 bases and J 7 bases; bases outside gene matches: 9. The CDR3 is made up of 16 amino acids. The CDR3 coding sequence is TGCAGTGCTAGAGACAGCGGGGGGCCCTCCGGCGGGGAGCTGTTTTTT. Residues: CSARDSGGPSGGELFF.

This clonotype was counted a few times. The chain uses TRBV20-1 and TRBJ2-1, with 9 bases identical to TRBD1. This CDR3 region has 13 residues. Trimming took 3 bases from V and 7 from J; bases not matched to a gene: 4. Germline V gene lookup returns CDR1 DFQATT and CDR2 SNEGSKA (reference sequence). The CDR3 protein is CSARGTGRNEQFF. CDR3 coding DNA: TGCAGTGCTAGGGGGACAGGGAGGAATGAGCAGTTCTTC.

Many counts were recorded for this clonotype. J is TRBJ2-4 and V is TRBV18, with a possible D match to TRBD2 (6 bases). Trimming pared 3 bases from V and 12 bases from J, leaving 15 bases between. CDR1 is KGHSH and CDR2 is LQKENI in the germline V gene. The CDR3 is made up of 13 amino acids. CDR3 protein: CASSPGTQGDQYF. The CDR3 nucleotides are TGTGCCAGCTCACCCGGGACTCAAGGGGATCAGTACTTC. Filled out from reference TRBV18 and TRBJ2-4, the complete variable domain reads NAGVMQNPRHLVRRRGQEARLRCSPMKGHSHVYWYRQLPEEGLKFMVYLQKENIIDESGMPKERFSAEFPKEGPSILRIQQVVRGDSAAYFCASSPGTQGDQYFGAGTRLSVL.

A few counts support this clonotype. This chain connects TRBV18 to TRBJ2-7, with D perhaps assigned TRBD1 or TRBD2 (5 bases each). CDR1 and CDR2 from the germline V gene are KGHSH and LQKENI. The CDR3 consists of 16 residues. Deletions cut 0 bases from V and 4 bases from J, with 16 bases between. The CDR3 DNA is TGTGCCAGCTCACCACCGGGACCCCGTGTCCCATACGAGCAGTACGTC. Residues: CASSPPGPRVPYEQYV.

This clonotype was seen more than once but under ten times. The gene calls are TRBV7-2 and TRBJ2-7; possibly TRBD1 for D (6 bases). Germline lookup yields CDR1 SGHTA and CDR2 FQGNSA. This CDR3 has 15 amino acids. The V gene lost 1 base and the J gene lost 0 bases, with 10 bases spanning the gap. The CDR3 DNA reads as TGTGCCAGCAGCTTAGTGGGGGCAAGCTCCTACGAGCAGTACTTC. As protein: CASSLVGASSYEQYF.

This clonotype came up a few times. This chain connects TRBV27 to TRBJ1-2, with 12 positions matching TRBD1. CDR1 and CDR2 from the germline V gene are MNHEY and SMNVEV (reference sequence). The CDR3 consists of 19 residues. Trimming took 6 bases from V and 8 from J; bases not matched to a gene: 22. The CDR3, as DNA: TGTGCCAGCAGCTCTGTGGGCCCGACCGGGACAGGGGGCGCCGGGGGCTACACCTTC. Protein product: CASSSVGPTGTGGAGGYTF.

The genes are TRBV20-1 and TRBJ1-2, with unresolved D. Germline V gives CDR1 DFQATT, CDR2 SNEGSKA (reference sequence). There are 13 residues in the CDR3. Trimming removed 0 bases from V and 2 bases from J, with 7 bases in between. CDR3 DNA: TGCAGTGCTAGAGAAACATCGAACTATGGCTACACCTTC. Translation: CSARETSNYGYTF.

This sequence joins TRBV4-1 and TRBJ2-7; tentatively, D is TRBD1 (5 bases). V lost 0 bases and J 3 bases, leaving 12 bases between the germline ends. Germline CDR1 and CDR2: MGHRA and YSYEKL. The CDR3 spans 15 residues. The CDR3 nucleotides read TGCGCCAGCAGCCAAGATAGGGGCAGGAACTACGAGCAGTACTTC. The encoded protein is CASSQDRGRNYEQYF.

The chain joins TRBV9 to TRBJ2-2; D ambiguous. V shed 0 bases and J shed 7 bases, with 10 bases lying between them. Germline V lookup: CDR1 SGDLS, CDR2 YYNGEE. The CDR3 sequence is 14 residues long. The CDR3 here is CASSVGGVGGELFF. The CDR3 DNA is TGTGCCAGCAGCGTAGGTGGGGTTGGCGGGGAGCTGTTTTTT.

The gene calls are TRBV27 and TRBJ2-1; D unresolved. CDR1 and CDR2 from the germline V gene are MNHEY and SMNVEV (reference sequence). V lost 2 bases to trimming and J lost 10 bases, with 12 bases between them. The CDR3 is 13 amino acids. The DNA of the CDR3 is TGTGCCAGCAGTTTAAAGGGCCCATCGGAGCAGTTCTTC. Protein: CASSLKGPSEQFF.

The V gene is TRBV15, the J gene TRBJ2-1, with TRBD2 identical over 8 bases. Per germline, CDR1 LNHNV and CDR2 YYDKDF (reference sequence). The CDR3 covers 16 residues. Trimming took 3 bases from V and 5 from J; bases not matched to a gene: 9. CDR3 amino acids: CATSRARGGSDNEQFF. The CDR3 coding sequence is TGTGCCACCAGCAGGGCCCGGGGGGGGTCGGACAATGAGCAGTTCTTC. The full variable domain, with the rest looked up from reference TRBV15 and TRBJ2-1, is DAMVIQNPRYQVTQFGKPVTLSCSQTLNHNVMYWYQQKSSQAPKLLFHYYDKDFNNEADTPDNFQSRRPNTSFCFLDIRSPGLGDTAMYLCATSRARGGSDNEQFFGPGTRLTVL.

There are a few counts of this clonotype. J is TRBJ2-7 and V is TRBV20-1; 10 bases agree with TRBD2. After removal of 6 bases from V and 1 base from J, the junction contained 6 bases not matched to a gene. The CDR3 has 14 residues. Per the germline V gene, CDR1 is DFQATT and CDR2 is SNEGSKA (reference sequence). Here the CDR3 reads CSAVAGGHSYEQYF. The CDR3 bases are TGCAGTGCCGTAGCGGGGGGACATTCCTACGAGCAGTACTTC.

This clonotype was picked up many times. This sequence joins TRBV28 and TRBJ2-7, with 10 positions matching TRBD1. Germline V gives CDR1 MDHEN, CDR2 SYDVKM. The junction had 8 bases not matched to a gene; V was cut back by 6 bases and J by 6 bases. The CDR3 length is 14 residues. CDR3 amino acids: CASSPTRQGAEQYV. CDR3 DNA sequence: TGTGCCAGCAGCCCGACCCGACAGGGGGCCGAGCAGTACGTC.

In its sample, this clonotype was seen a few times. The CDR3 region is CASSLTQGSPLHF. The CDR3 DNA reads as TGTGCCAGCAGCTTAACACAGGGTTCACCCCTCCACTTT. The J gene is TRBJ1-6, the V gene TRBV7-3, with D possibly being TRBD1 (6 bases). Germline V gives CDR1 SGHTA, CDR2 FQGTGA. V was cut by 0 bases and J by 9 bases, with 6 bases left in between. The length of the CDR3 is 13 residues.

There are many counts of this clonotype. J is TRBJ2-2 and V is TRBV5-1; 9 bases map to TRBD1. The V segment lost 2 bases and the J segment 7 bases; nucleotides outside the gene matches: 6. CDR1 SGHRS and CDR2 YFSETQ come from the germline V gene. This CDR3 spans 15 amino acids. The CDR3 sequence: CASSLRTGEIGELFF. DNA for the CDR3: TGCGCCAGCAGCTTACGGACAGGGGAAATCGGGGAGCTGTTTTTT.

This clonotype came up many times. The V gene is TRBV21-1, the J gene TRBJ2-7; the table calls TRBD2, which could not be checked here. TRBV21-1 is a listed pseudogene. The CDR3 length is 12 residues. The DNA for the CDR3 is TGTGCCAGCAGTGCTAGCTCGGTCGAGCAGTACGTC. Protein: CASSASSVEQYV.

This clonotype was found a few times. The chain recombines TRBV27 with TRBJ1-6; D unresolved. The germline CDR1 and CDR2 sequences are MNHEY and SMNVEV (reference sequence). The V end lost 2 bases, the J end lost 12 bases, and 11 bases lay between the germline ends. The CDR3 runs 13 residues. Here the CDR3 DNA reads TGTGCCAGCAGTTTAGGGTCAGGAGTACCCCTCCACTTT. This gives the protein CASSLGSGVPLHF.

The gene calls are TRBV12-3 or TRBV12-4 and TRBJ2-3; no clear D. Trimming removed 1 base at V and 2 bases at J, with 10 bases between. There are 15 residues in the CDR3. As DNA, the CDR3 is TGTGCCAGCAGTTTAGTGGGCAAAGCCACAGATACGCAGTATTTT. It yields the protein CASSLVGKATDTQYF.

The chain is built from TRBV7-3 and TRBJ2-1, with 7 bases lining up with TRBD1. Trimming at V came to 3 bases and at J to 1 base, leaving 3 bases not matched to a gene. From germline, CDR1 is SGHTA and CDR2 FQGTGA. There are 15 residues in the CDR3. CDR3 sequence: CASSLMTGSYNEQFF. CDR3 sequence (DNA): TGTGCCAGCAGCTTGATGACAGGGTCCTACAATGAGCAGTTCTTC.

Ten or more counts support this clonotype. The V and J genes are TRBV7-3 and TRBJ2-3; the match to TRBD2 covers 7 bases. CDR3 size: 15 residues. Trimming removed 3 bases from V and 2 bases from J; junction bases left unmatched: 5. Germline V gives CDR1 SGHTA, CDR2 FQGTGA. The CDR3 protein is CASSFRLAATDTQYF. The CDR3 coding sequence is TGTGCCAGCAGCTTTCGTCTAGCGGCCACAGATACGCAGTATTTT. Supplemented by reference TRBV7-3 and TRBJ2-3, the full variable domain reads GAGVSQTPSNKVTEKGKYVELRCDPISGHTALYWYRQSLGQGPEFLIYFQGTGAADDSGLPNDRFFAVRPEGSVSTLKIQRTERGDSAVYLCASSFRLAATDTQYFGPGTRLTVL.

The chain combines TRBV5-4 with TRBJ1-1, with D unresolved. The CDR3 length is 15 residues. Per germline, CDR1 SGHNT and CDR2 YYREEE (reference sequence). Deletions cut 0 bases from V and 4 bases from J, with 13 bases between. The CDR3 DNA reads as TGTGCCAGCAGCTTGGGTACTCTTGGAGTCACTGAAGCTTTCTTT. Amino acid sequence: CASSLGTLGVTEAFF.

The sample holds many counts of this clonotype. V is TRBV2 and J is TRBJ2-7; no clear D gene. Germline V lookup: CDR1 SNHLY, CDR2 FYNNEI. The V end was cut by 7 bases, the J end by 2 bases, with 6 bases between. The CDR3 covers 11 residues. Written as DNA, the CDR3 is TGTGCCAGCACTATAACCTACGAGCAGTACTTC. Protein product: CASTITYEQYF. The whole variable domain, filled in from reference TRBV2 and TRBJ2-7, reads EPEVTQTPSHQVTQMGQEVILRCVPISNHLYFYWYRQILGQKVEFLVSFYNNEISEKSEIFDDQFSVERPDGSNFTLKIRSTKLEDSAMYFCASTITYEQYFGPGTRLTVT.

This clonotype showed up just a few times. The chain uses TRBV29-1 and TRBJ2-3, with D maybe TRBD1 (5 bases). The CDR3 consists of 15 residues. Germline V gene data show CDR1 as SQVTM and CDR2 as ANQGSEA. The germline V and J ends were trimmed by 6 bases and 6 bases, with 22 bases remaining between them. The CDR3 bases are TGCAGCGTCCCCGGACACGGAGTATCCGTGGATACGCAGTATTTT. Protein sequence: CSVPGHGVSVDTQYF.

There are a few counts of this clonotype. V and J are TRBV18 and TRBJ2-3; no clear D gene. CDR3 length: 15 residues. V shed 6 bases and J shed 0 bases, with 13 bases lying between them. CDR1 and CDR2 from the germline V gene are KGHSH and LQKENI. The CDR3, as DNA: TGTGCCAGCTCCCAGACGACGGAAAGCACAGATACGCAGTATTTT. It yields the protein CASSQTTESTDTQYF.

This clonotype was seen only a few times. The chain uses TRBV10-3 and TRBJ1-2; D gene uncertain. This CDR3 contains 15 residues. Trimming shortened V by 0 bases and J by 4 bases, and 12 bases separated the two germline ends. Germline values: CDR1 ENHRY, CDR2 SYGVKD. The CDR3 nucleotides read TGTGCCATCAGTGAGTCGCTCCTCACCGGCTATGGCTACACCTTC. Residues: CAISESLLTGYGYTF.

The chain couples TRBV11-2 to TRBJ1-6; D not certain. V lost 3 bases to trimming and J lost 11 bases, with 11 bases between them. The CDR3 has 13 residues. CDR1 SGHAT and CDR2 FQNNGV come from the germline V gene. The CDR3 nucleotides are TGTGCCAGCAGCTTGCTAGGTGGTGCACCCCTCCACTTT. Translating it yields CASSLLGGAPLHF.

There are a few counts of this clonotype. The chain has TRBV20-1 and TRBJ2-1; 9 bases fit TRBD1. Trimming at V came to 0 bases and at J to 7 bases, leaving 7 bases not matched to a gene. CDR1 and CDR2 from the germline V gene are DFQATT and SNEGSKA (reference sequence). The CDR3 length is 15 residues. The CDR3 DNA follows: TGCAGTGCTAGAGATAACAGGGGGCTCGGTAATGAGCAGTTCTTC. Its translation: CSARDNRGLGNEQFF.

This clonotype was seen at least ten times. The chain carries TRBV19 and TRBJ2-7; D remains ambiguous. Trimming removed 3 bases at V and 2 bases at J, with 14 bases between. Per the germline V gene, CDR1 is LNHDA and CDR2 is SQIVND (reference sequence). There are 15 residues in the CDR3. The CDR3 region has the DNA TGTGCCAGTAGTATGAATGGTAATCCCCCCTACGAGCAGTACTTC. Its protein is CASSMNGNPPYEQYF.

Remarks on this clonotype: Being one base from a much bigger clone, this may be a read error. This chain uses TRBV5-1 with TRBJ1-2, with a weak D call TRBD1 (5 bases). The CDR3 runs to 12 residues. Germline CDR1 and CDR2: SGHRS and YFSETQ. The CDR3 is CACSLVQDGYTF. The CDR3 DNA follows: TGCGCCTGCAGCTTGGTACAGGATGGCTACACCTTC.

V and J are TRBV11-2 and TRBJ2-5; D is unclear. V was clipped by 1 base and J by 1 base, with 13 bases between them. The CDR3 runs to 16 residues. CDR1 is SGHAT, CDR2 FQNNGV, per germline. CDR3 amino acids: CASSLGHHGVQETQYF. The CDR3 DNA reads TGTGCCAGCAGCTTAGGACATCATGGGGTCCAAGAGACCCAGTACTTC.

This clonotype was found many times. This chain uses TRBV12-3 or TRBV12-4 with TRBJ1-2; D is uncertain. Deletions cut 6 bases from V and 10 bases from J, with 21 bases between. CDR3 length: 14 amino acids. The CDR3 region is CASRYGLALSVYTF. For the CDR3, the DNA is TGTGCCAGCAGATATGGACTGGCCTTATCTGTCTACACCTTC.